The 21 T cell receptor beta chains reported below all come from one sample, sequenced in a study of blood T cells in healthy people across ages (dated by TCRdb to the mid-2010s). Library creation used 5' RACE. Sequencing was performed on an Illumina HiSeq 2500. The second PCR ran for roughly 7 to 11 cycles and used a J-beta primer mix along with a sample-barcoded 5' primer. TCRdb ran its own pipeline on the public reads, namely fastp trimming at Q25 and MiXCR clone calling, and kept in-frame beta chains. Duplicate CDR3 protein sequences are folded into a single record with the most common DNA and genes. Recorded for this sample are about 800,000 distinct CDR3 sequences; approximately 25% of them occurred a single time. Jointly, the top ten make up approximately 3.7% of the sample. These data were also filed under a second study, of T cells of mothers and their children.

Input material: blood. The receptor set was obtained from a boy younger than 18 in good health.

This clonotype has just a few counts. This sequence joins TRBV28 and TRBJ2-7; 9 bases are shared with TRBD2. This CDR3 has 16 residues. In germline, CDR1 is MDHEN, CDR2 SYDVKM. The ends lost 6 bases at V and 3 bases at J; junction bases unmatched: 12. The CDR3 here is CASSPLAREGHYEQYF. The CDR3 coding sequence is TGTGCCAGCAGCCCTCTCGCGCGGGAGGGCCACTACGAGCAGTACTTC.

On this clonotype itself: A read error may explain this, as a much larger clone is one base away. The CDR3 DNA reads as TGTGCCAGCAGTTTATTGAGTGGGTCCCGAGGCTGCACCTTC. Its translation is CASSLLSGSRGCTF. The chain employs TRBV28 and TRBJ1-2; D remains ambiguous. CDR1 is MDHEN and CDR2 is SYDVKM in the germline V gene. The CDR3 totals 14 residues.

J is TRBJ2-1 and V is TRBV20-1; 7 nucleotides align to TRBD1. CDR3 length equals 12 residues. Germline CDR1 DFQATT, CDR2 SNEGSKA (reference sequence). The J segment lost 7 bases and the V segment lost 0 bases, leaving 0 bases of the junction unmatched. CDR3 in amino acids: CSARETGNEQFF. DNA for the CDR3: TGCAGTGCTAGAGAGACAGGGAATGAGCAGTTCTTC.

V is TRBV4-2 and J is TRBJ2-7; D perhaps matches TRBD1 (5 bases). V lost 0 bases to trimming and J lost 2 bases, with 17 bases between them. CDR1 is LGHNA, CDR2 YNFKEQ, per germline. The CDR3 totals 17 residues. CDR3 in amino acids: CASSQEGLGSGTYEQYF. The CDR3 DNA reads TGTGCCAGCAGCCAAGAGGGGCTTGGGTCAGGGACCTACGAGCAGTACTTC.

This chain connects TRBV24-1 to TRBJ1-5, with 7 bases matching TRBD1. Germline values: CDR1 KGHDR, CDR2 SFDVKD. The CDR3 runs to 13 residues. Trimming removed 4 bases from V and 4 bases from J; junction bases left unmatched: 0. CDR3 protein: CATSETGNQPQHF. The CDR3 DNA follows: TGTGCCACCAGTGAGACAGGGAATCAGCCCCAGCATTTT.

The chain couples TRBV5-6 to TRBJ2-1, with 8 bases identical to TRBD2. The CDR3 is 16 amino acids. In germline, CDR1 is SGHDT, CDR2 YYEEEE. V trimming: 2 bases; J trimming: 3 bases; junction bases outside the gene matches: 7. CDR3 in amino acids: CASSFQAGVDYNEQFF. The CDR3 DNA reads as TGTGCCAGCAGCTTCCAAGCGGGAGTGGACTACAATGAGCAGTTCTTC.

This clonotype was found a few times. The J gene is TRBJ2-3, the V gene TRBV10-3; D not certain. Germline values: CDR1 ENHRY, CDR2 SYGVKD. The CDR3 extends over 13 amino acids. Trimming shortened V by 8 bases and J by 1 base, and 10 bases separated the two germline ends. CDR3 nucleotide sequence: TGTGCCATCGGTGGTGGGGGCACAGATACGCAGTATTTT. As protein: CAIGGGGTDTQYF.

J is TRBJ2-3 and V is TRBV11-2, with a tentative D call TRBD2 (6 bases). Looked up from germline, CDR1 is SGHAT and CDR2 is FQNNGV. Deletions cut 2 bases from V and 4 bases from J, with 19 bases between. CDR3 length: 17 residues. The CDR3 region is CASSLREGRPRPDTQYF. CDR3 coding DNA: TGTGCCAGCAGCTTACGAGAAGGGAGGCCGCGTCCAGATACGCAGTATTTT. The whole variable domain, filled in from reference TRBV11-2 and TRBJ2-3, reads EAGVAQSPRYKIIEKRQSVAFWCNPISGHATLYWYQQILGQGPKLLIQFQNNGVVDDSQLPKDRFSAERLKGVDSTLKIQPAKLEDSAVYLCASSLREGRPRPDTQYFGPGTRLTVL.

The chain recombines TRBV4-3 with TRBJ1-1; possible D gene TRBD1, 6 bases. The CDR3 length is 15 residues. The ends were cut back, 4 bases at V and 4 bases at J, with 16 bases in the middle. Germline loops: CDR1 LGHNA, CDR2 YSLEER. Here the CDR3 DNA reads TGCGCCAGCAGCCCGTTACAGGGTATAGGCACTGAAGCTTTCTTT. Protein sequence: CASSPLQGIGTEAFF.

In regard to this clonotype: The junction and the germline gene differ at one end; a read error may be behind it. This chain links TRBV5-1 with TRBJ1-1, with D uncertain. The CDR3 is 14 residues long. The germline gives CDR1 SGHRS, CDR2 YFSETQ. CDR3 in DNA: TGCGCCAGCAGTTTGGTGGAGGCGGATACTGAAGCTTTCTTT. This codes for CASSLVEADTEAFF.

This clonotype turned up a few times. This sequence joins TRBV5-1 and TRBJ2-1; 12 nucleotides align to TRBD2. This CDR3 is built from 17 residues. Germline trimming cut 7 bases from V and 2 bases from J; bases unmatched to any gene: 10. Germline V gene data show CDR1 as SGHRS and CDR2 as YFSETQ. The CDR3 sequence: CASLLGLAGGAYNEQFF. Here the CDR3 DNA reads TGCGCCAGCCTACTCGGGCTAGCGGGAGGGGCCTACAATGAGCAGTTCTTC.

The sample holds a few counts of this clonotype. V usage is TRBV29-1 and J usage is TRBJ1-1; D not certain. The CDR3 sequence is 14 residues long. The germline V and J ends were trimmed by 4 bases and 5 bases, with 17 bases remaining between them. Germline assignment: CDR1 SQVTM and CDR2 ANQGSEA. The CDR3 spells CSVGGGLVPTEAFF. The CDR3 nucleotides are TGCAGCGTTGGAGGCGGCCTTGTTCCGACTGAAGCTTTCTTT.

The chain is built from TRBV11-2 and TRBJ2-5, with TRBD2 identical over 14 bases. TRBJ2-1 matches the DNA end more closely, so the J call is doubtful. This CDR3 comprises 16 residues. The germline V gene encodes CDR1 SGHAT and CDR2 FQNNGV. This chain's CDR3 is CASSLAGLAGVKEQFF. CDR3 DNA sequence: TGTGCCAGCAGCTTAGCGGGACTAGCGGGAGTCAAGGAGCAGTTCTTC.

A few counts support this clonotype. The chain carries TRBV7-2 and TRBJ2-7; D may be TRBD1 or TRBD2 (5 bases each). The germline gives CDR1 SGHTA, CDR2 FQGNSA. V was trimmed by 2 bases and J by 3 bases, leaving 11 bases between them. This CDR3 spans 14 amino acids. CDR3 residues: CASSLYGTGYEQYF. CDR3 nucleotides: TGTGCCAGCAGCTTATACGGGACGGGCTACGAGCAGTACTTC.

The CDR3 DNA reads as TGTGCGGACAGGGGTCCGCGGGGCCCCACAGATACGCAGTATTTT. This gives the protein CADRGPRGPTDTQYF. The chain uses TRBV12-5 and TRBJ2-3; 9 bases match TRBD1. Germline CDR1 is LGHNT and CDR2 is FRNRAP. CDR3 size: 15 residues. The whole variable domain, filled in from reference TRBV12-5 and TRBJ2-3, reads DARVTQTPRHKVTEMGQEVTMRCQPILGHNTVFWYRQTMMQGLELLAYFRNRAPLDDSGMPKDRFSAEMPDATLATLKIQPSEPRDSAVYFCADRGPRGPTDTQYFGPGTRLTVL.

This chain joins TRBV20-1 and TRBJ2-5, with D maybe TRBD1 (7 bases). Looked up from germline, CDR1 is DFQATT and CDR2 is SNEGSKA (reference sequence). V was shortened by 1 base and J by 2 bases, with 11 bases between the two germline ends. This CDR3 spans 14 amino acids. CDR3 DNA: TGCAGTGCTAGAGGGAGGGACAGTCAAGAGACCCAGTACTTC. Translated, it gives CSARGRDSQETQYF.

This chain connects TRBV29-1 to TRBJ2-5; D gene unclear. The J call may be in error: the DNA end matches TRBJ2-7 better. Germline V lookup: CDR1 SQVTM, CDR2 ANQGSEA. The length of the CDR3 is 15 residues. Written as DNA, the CDR3 is TGCAGCGTTGAGGGTGTGGGAAGCCGCATCTACGAGCAGTACTTC. It translates to CSVEGVGSRIYEQYF.

V and J are TRBV20-1 and TRBJ2-3, with D possibly being TRBD2 (6 bases). V was clipped by 1 base and J by 6 bases, with 14 bases between them. This CDR3 has 14 residues. In germline, CDR1 is DFQATT, CDR2 SNEGSKA (reference sequence). The CDR3 DNA reads TGCAGTGCTAGAGGACTAGGAAATGCGGATACGCAGTATTTT. Translating gives CSARGLGNADTQYF.

This clonotype showed up just a few times. This chain joins TRBV27 and TRBJ1-6, with 8 positions matching TRBD1. Germline V gene data show CDR1 as MNHEY and CDR2 as SMNVEV (reference sequence). The CDR3 runs to 15 residues. V gave up 6 bases and J gave up 7 bases; unmatched junction bases: 8. In DNA, the CDR3 is TGTGCCAGCAGCCCCGGGACAGGCCAGAATTCACCCCTCCACTTT. It encodes CASSPGTGQNSPLHF.

This chain links TRBV13 with TRBJ1-1; D gene uncertain. Germline-derived CDR1 and CDR2 are PRHDT and FYEKMQ (reference sequence). Trimming cost V 3 bases and J 5 bases, with 10 bases left between them. The CDR3 extends over 13 amino acids. The CDR3 nucleotides are TGTGCCAGCAGCTTCAACGAAGGAACTGAAGCTTTCTTT. Protein: CASSFNEGTEAFF.

This clonotype was counted many times. V usage is TRBV25-1 and J usage is TRBJ2-1; TRBD1 matches 11 bases. This CDR3 is 15 amino acids long. The ends lost 4 bases at V and 4 bases at J; junction bases unmatched: 3. The germline V gene has CDR1 MGHDK and CDR2 SYGVNS. The DNA of the CDR3 is TGTGCCAGCAGTGGAGGGACAGGGGGATACAATGAGCAGTTCTTC. It translates to CASSGGTGGYNEQFF.